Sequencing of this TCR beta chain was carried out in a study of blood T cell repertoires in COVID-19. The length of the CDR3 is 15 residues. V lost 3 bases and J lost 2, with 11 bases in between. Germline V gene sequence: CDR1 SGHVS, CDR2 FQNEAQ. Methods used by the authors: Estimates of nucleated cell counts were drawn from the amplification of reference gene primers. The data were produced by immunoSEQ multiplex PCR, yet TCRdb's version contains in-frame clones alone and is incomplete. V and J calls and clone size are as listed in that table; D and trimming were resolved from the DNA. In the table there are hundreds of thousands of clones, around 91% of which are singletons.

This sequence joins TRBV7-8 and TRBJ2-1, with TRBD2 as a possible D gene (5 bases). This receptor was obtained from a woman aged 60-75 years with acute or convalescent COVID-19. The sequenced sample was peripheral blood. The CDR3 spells CASSFWRRTYNEQFF. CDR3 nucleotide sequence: TGTGCCAGCAGCTTCTGGCGGAGGACCTACAATGAGCAGTTCTTC.